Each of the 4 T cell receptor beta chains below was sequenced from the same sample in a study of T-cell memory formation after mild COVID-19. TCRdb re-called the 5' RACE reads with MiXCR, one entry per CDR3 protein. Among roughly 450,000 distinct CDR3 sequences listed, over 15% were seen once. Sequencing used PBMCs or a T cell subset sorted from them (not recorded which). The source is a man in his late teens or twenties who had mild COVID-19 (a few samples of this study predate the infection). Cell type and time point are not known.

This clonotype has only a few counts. CDR3: CASSLGTGDTEAFF. In nucleotides, the CDR3 is TGCGCCAGCAGCCTCGGGACAGGGGACACTGAAGCTTTCTTT. The genes are TRBV4-1 and TRBJ1-1; 10 nucleotides align to TRBD1. Trimming took 4 bases from V and 3 from J; bases not matched to a gene: 2. The germline gives CDR1 MGHRA, CDR2 YSYEKL. This CDR3 contains 14 residues.

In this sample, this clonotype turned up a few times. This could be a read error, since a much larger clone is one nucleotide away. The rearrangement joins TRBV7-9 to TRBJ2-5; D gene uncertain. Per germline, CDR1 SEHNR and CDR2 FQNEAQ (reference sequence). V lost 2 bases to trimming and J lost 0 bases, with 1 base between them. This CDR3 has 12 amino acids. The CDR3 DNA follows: TGTGCCAGCAGCTTACACCAAGAGACCCAGTACTTC. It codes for CASSLHQETQYF.

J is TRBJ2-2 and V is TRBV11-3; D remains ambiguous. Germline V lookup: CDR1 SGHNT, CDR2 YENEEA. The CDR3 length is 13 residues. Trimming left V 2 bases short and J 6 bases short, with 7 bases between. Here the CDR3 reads CASSLQWAGELFF. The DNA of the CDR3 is TGTGCCAGCAGCTTACAATGGGCCGGGGAGCTGTTTTTT.

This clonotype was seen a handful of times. CDR3 nucleotide sequence: TGTGCCAGCACCCTTACCGACAGGGAAGAGCAGTACTTC. It specifies CASTLTDREEQYF. The V gene is TRBV9, the J gene TRBJ2-7; TRBD1 aligns across 7 bases. V dropped 6 bases and J dropped 7; count of bases not matched to a gene: 10. CDR1 SGDLS and CDR2 YYNGEE come from the germline V gene. This CDR3 is built from 13 residues.